A selection of T cell receptor beta chains follows, all from one sample in a study of graft-versus-host responses after intestinal transplantation. For these receptors, no antigen is known. Method: immunoSEQ multiplex PCR; TCRdb's copy keeps in-frame clones and lacks some. The sample lists over 65,000 clones, approximately 89% occurring once. The sample in question was unstimulated CD8+ T cells sorted from spleen or lymph node cells, obtained before transplant. The receptors here all came from a human donor who was the organ donor for an intestinal transplant. Both conserved end residues are part of each CDR3. A D gene is named only where the DNA matches it firmly. The size field is filled for only some rows; it gives once, few, many or a size class.

V gene,D gene,clone size,J gene,CDR3 protein,CDR3 DNA
TRBV25-1,TRBD1,.,TRBJ2-7,CASSNRDSTYEQYF,TGTGCCAGCAGTAACCGGGACAGTACCTACGAGCAGTACTTC
TRBV19,.,.,TRBJ2-7,CASSIAGPASYEQYF,TGTGCCAGTAGTATAGCGGGACCGGCCTCCTACGAGCAGTACTTC
TRBV11-2,TRBD1,once,TRBJ1-2,CASSLAEGTVLYGYTF,TGTGCCAGCAGCTTAGCGGAAGGGACAGTACTCTATGGCTACACCTTC
TRBV9,TRBD2,once,TRBJ2-7,CAGSPLPAGVYEQYF,TGTGCCGGCAGCCCCTTACCGGCGGGGGTCTACGAGCAGTACTTC
TRBV2,.,.,TRBJ2-7,CASSAHAPGTEPEQYF,TGTGCCAGCAGCGCCCATGCCCCGGGGACCGAGCCCGAGCAGTACTTC
TRBV5-3,TRBD2,.,TRBJ2-1,CARSLGLAGTPFYNEQFF,TGTGCCAGAAGCTTGGGACTAGCGGGAACCCCCTTTTACAATGAGCAGTTCTTC
TRBV12-5,.,.,TRBJ2-7,CASGSSKSLREQYF,TGTGCTAGTGGTTCGAGTAAGTCTCTCCGCGAGCAGTACTTC
TRBV27,TRBD1,.,TRBJ1-2,CASMGTLGRDRTNGYTF,TGTGCCAGCATGGGGACACTCGGCCGGGACAGGACGAATGGCTACACCTTC
TRBV6-5,.,.,TRBJ2-7,CASSGSGSPYEQYF,TGTGCCAGCAGTGGGAGTGGATCCCCCTACGAGCAGTACTTC
TRBV11-3,.,.,TRBJ2-2,CASSLSIRAGELFF,TGTGCCAGCAGCTTATCAATTCGGGCCGGGGAGCTGTTTTTT